Below, 5 T cell receptor beta chains from the same sample are listed, as sequenced in a study of blood T cells in healthy people across ages (dated by TCRdb to 2014 to 2015). The library was made by 5' RACE. Reads for this sample came from an Illumina HiSeq 2500. A second PCR of about 7 to 12 cycles was performed with a sample-barcoded 5' primer and a J-beta primer mix. TCRdb applied fastp at Q25 and MiXCR to the public reads, then kept only in-frame beta chains. Identical CDR3 protein sequences are pooled into one entry, listed with their most common genes and DNA. The sample profile shows hundreds of thousands of distinct CDR3 sequences; around 31% of them were found once. The ten largest clones capture approximately 14% of the sample. Specimen: blood. These receptors all come from a woman older than 75 in good health.

The chain joins TRBV4-2 to TRBJ2-1, with 11 bases aligning to TRBD2. This CDR3 is 13 amino acids long. Trimming removed 5 bases from V and 10 bases from J; junction bases left unmatched: 4. Germline V gene data show CDR1 as LGHNA and CDR2 as YNFKEQ. The CDR3, as DNA: TGTGCCAGCAGCACTAGCGGGAGAAGAGAGCAGTTCTTC. As protein: CASSTSGRREQFF.

Comment on this clonotype: Just one base apart from a much larger clone, this may be a read error. This rearrangement joins TRBV4-2 to TRBJ2-3, with TRBD2 matching over 10 bases. V shed 4 bases and J 4 bases; nucleotides not matched to a gene: 8. Germline assignment: CDR1 LGHNA and CDR2 YNFKEQ. CDR3 length equals 16 residues. CDR3 in amino acids: CASSPLAGAPADTQYF. CDR3 bases: TGTGCCAGCAGCCCCCTAGCGGGGGCCCCCGCAGATACGCAGTATTTT.

A few counts support this clonotype. The CDR3 nucleotides read TGTGCCAGCAGTTACGTCAGGGGTGCCTACGAGCAGTACTTC. Residues: CASSYVRGAYEQYF. The chain has TRBV6-2 or TRBV6-3 and TRBJ2-7, with D possibly being TRBD1 (6 bases). Trimming took off 2 bases at V and 2 bases at J, with 10 bases between the two ends. Per germline, CDR1 MNHEY and CDR2 SVGEGT. CDR3 length equals 14 residues.

This clonotype was seen repeatedly, ten times or more. This rearrangement joins TRBV4-1 to TRBJ2-3; D is undetermined. V was trimmed by 1 base and J by 6 bases, leaving 14 bases between them. The CDR3 contains 15 residues. Germline CDR1 reads MGHRA; CDR2 reads YSYEKL. CDR3 region: CASSQVRAFGDTQYF. CDR3 bases: TGCGCCAGCAGCCAAGTGAGAGCCTTTGGGGATACGCAGTATTTT.

This clonotype appeared a single time. A much bigger clone sits one base away, suggesting this may be a read error. This chain uses TRBV6-2 or TRBV6-3 with TRBJ2-5; 10 bases align to TRBD2. This CDR3 is 15 amino acids long. CDR1 is MNHEY and CDR2 is SVGEGT in the germline V gene. The junction had 14 bases not matched to a gene; V was cut back by 5 bases and J by 11 bases. The CDR3 region is CASSRNSGGSSEQYF. In DNA form, the CDR3 reads TGTGCCAGCAGTCGTAATAGCGGGGGGTCGAGTGAGCAGTACTTC.